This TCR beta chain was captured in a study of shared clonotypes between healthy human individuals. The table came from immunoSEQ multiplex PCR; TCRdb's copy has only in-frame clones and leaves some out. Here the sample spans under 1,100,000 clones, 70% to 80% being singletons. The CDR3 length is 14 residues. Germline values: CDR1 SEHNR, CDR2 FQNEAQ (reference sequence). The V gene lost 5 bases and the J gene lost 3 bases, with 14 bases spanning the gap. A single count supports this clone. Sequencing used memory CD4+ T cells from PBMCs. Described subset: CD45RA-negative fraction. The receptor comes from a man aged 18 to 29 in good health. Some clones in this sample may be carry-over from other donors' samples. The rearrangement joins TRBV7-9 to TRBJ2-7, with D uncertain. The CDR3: CASSPSRTVYEQYF. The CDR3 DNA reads TGTGCCAGCAGCCCCTCACGGACGGTCTACGAGCAGTACTTC.